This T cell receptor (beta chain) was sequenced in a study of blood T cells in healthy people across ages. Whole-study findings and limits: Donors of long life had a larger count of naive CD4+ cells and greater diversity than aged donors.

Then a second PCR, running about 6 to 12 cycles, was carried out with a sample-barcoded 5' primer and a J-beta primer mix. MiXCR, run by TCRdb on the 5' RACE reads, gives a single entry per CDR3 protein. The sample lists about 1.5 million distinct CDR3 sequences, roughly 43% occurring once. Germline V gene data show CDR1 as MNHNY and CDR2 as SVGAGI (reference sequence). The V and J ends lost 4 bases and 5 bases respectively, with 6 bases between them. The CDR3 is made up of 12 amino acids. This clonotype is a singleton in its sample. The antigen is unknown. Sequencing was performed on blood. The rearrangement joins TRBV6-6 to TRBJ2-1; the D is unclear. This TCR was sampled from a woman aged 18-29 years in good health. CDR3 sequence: CASSFNDNEQFF. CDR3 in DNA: TGTGCCAGCAGTTTCAACGACAATGAGCAGTTCTTC.